One sample yielded the 30 T cell receptor beta chains listed below, sequenced in a study of immune characterization of retroperitoneal liposarcoma. TCRdb fed the PCR reads into MiXCR, producing one record per CDR3 protein. The table shows about 7,600 distinct CDR3 sequences, with more than 35% occurring only once. Material: tumor tissue. Receptor source: a male donor with retroperitoneal liposarcoma.

This clonotype is labeled medium-sized. The rearrangement uses TRBV6-1 and TRBJ2-1, with D perhaps TRBD1 (7 bases). Trimming took off 1 base at V and 0 bases at J, with 13 bases between the two ends. Germline assignment: CDR1 MNHNS and CDR2 SASEGT. The CDR3 totals 17 residues. CDR3 in amino acids: CASSEGAGGSSYNEQFF. The CDR3 nucleotides read TGTGCCAGCAGTGAAGGAGCAGGGGGGAGCTCCTACAATGAGCAGTTCTTC.

The chain is built from TRBV27 and TRBJ2-5; D is undetermined. The J call may be in error: the DNA end matches TRBJ2-1 better. The germline V gene encodes CDR1 MNHEY and CDR2 SMNVEV (reference sequence). The CDR3 is made up of 13 amino acids. The CDR3 nucleotides read TGTGCCAGCAGCAAGTTGGTACAATTAGAGCAGTTCTTC. Its protein is CASSKLVQLEQFF.

The chain recombines TRBV6-8 with TRBJ2-1; either TRBD1 or TRBD2 may supply D (6 bases each). This CDR3 is built from 13 residues. The V gene's germline CDR1 is MNHGY and CDR2 SAAAGT. The V and J ends lost 2 bases and 7 bases respectively, with 9 bases between them. The CDR3, as DNA: TGTGCCAGCAGTTACCGGGGGCGAAATGAGCAGTTCTTC. This encodes CASSYRGRNEQFF.

The genes are TRBV6-4 and TRBJ1-2, with D hard to call. The CDR3 covers 17 residues. Germline CDR1 and CDR2: MRHNA and SNTAGT. Between the trimmed V and J ends, which lost 3 bases and 0 bases, there was a span of 17 bases. CDR3 sequence reads: CASSEFGGAGANYGYTF. CDR3 DNA: TGTGCCAGCAGTGAGTTTGGTGGCGCCGGAGCTAACTATGGCTACACCTTC.

V and J are TRBV27 and TRBJ2-5; D is unresolved. V was cut by 2 bases and J by 2 bases, with 9 bases left in between. Germline values: CDR1 MNHEY, CDR2 SMNVEV (reference sequence). CDR3 length equals 14 residues. The CDR3 region has the DNA TGTGCCAGCAGTTTAGGTCCCAGTCAAGAGACCCAGTACTTC. Encoded protein: CASSLGPSQETQYF.

This clonotype counts as medium-sized. The J gene is TRBJ2-2, the V gene TRBV6-1, with 9 bases fitting TRBD2. CDR1 and CDR2 (germline): MNHNS, SASEGT. The V and J ends lost 7 bases and 3 bases, in that order; junction bases with no gene match: 9. This CDR3 region has 16 residues. The CDR3 region has the DNA TGTGCCAGCAAGCTAGCGGGGACACGGCACACCGGGGAGCTGTTTTTT. This translates into CASKLAGTRHTGELFF.

This clonotype is termed medium-sized. This clone may be a read error of a much larger clone one base away. The genes are TRBV27 and TRBJ2-1; the D gene is possibly TRBD2 (7 bases). CDR3 length: 14 amino acids. Germline CDR1 is MNHEY and CDR2 is SMNVEV (reference sequence). V lost 8 bases and J 10 bases, leaving 21 bases between the germline ends. Written as DNA, the CDR3 is TGTGCCAGCCTTGAAAAGGCGGGGGCCTACGAGCAGTTCTTC. The encoded protein is CASLEKAGAYEQFF.

CDR3 region: CASSLVQYEQFF. The CDR3 nucleotides are TGTGCCAGCAGCTTAGTTCAATACGAGCAGTTCTTC. The chain joins TRBV11-3 to TRBJ2-3; no definite D call. Matching the DNA end better, TRBJ2-1 makes the J call doubtful. The CDR3 loop spans 12 amino acids. CDR1 is SGHNT and CDR2 is YENEEA in the germline V gene.

The sample holds a few counts of this clonotype. The J gene is TRBJ1-1, the V gene TRBV6-1, with TRBD1 matching 7 bases. This CDR3 is 16 amino acids long. The V and J ends lost 6 bases and 7 bases, in that order; junction bases with no gene match: 17. Germline V gene data show CDR1 as MNHNS and CDR2 as SASEGT. Here the CDR3 reads CASRPRGQGDGSEAFF. CDR3 DNA sequence: TGTGCCAGCAGGCCCCGGGGGCAGGGGGACGGGAGTGAAGCTTTCTTT.

The chain employs TRBV27 and TRBJ2-1; 11 bases are a match to TRBD2. Germline lookup yields CDR1 MNHEY and CDR2 SMNVEV (reference sequence). This CDR3 has 18 amino acids. Germline trimming cut 4 bases from V and 5 bases from J; bases unmatched to any gene: 13. The CDR3: CASSSILTSGVRNNEQFF. The CDR3 DNA reads as TGTGCCAGCAGTTCGATACTGACTAGCGGGGTGAGAAACAATGAGCAGTTCTTC.

The chain has TRBV7-2 and TRBJ2-1; 14 nucleotides line up with TRBD2. Looked up from germline, CDR1 is SGHTA and CDR2 is FQGNSA. The junction had 8 bases not matched to a gene; V was cut back by 6 bases and J by 4 bases. The CDR3 has 17 amino acids. CDR3 residues: CASRPTSGRAVYNEQFF. In nucleotides, the CDR3 is TGTGCCAGCAGACCGACTAGCGGGAGGGCCGTTTACAATGAGCAGTTCTTC.

V usage is TRBV6-1 and J usage is TRBJ2-4; 8 bases fit TRBD1. CDR1 is MNHNS, CDR2 SASEGT, per germline. V shed 4 bases, J shed 9 bases, and the junction held 11 bases outside the gene matches. The CDR3 contains 15 residues. The CDR3 bases are TGTGCCAGCAGTGGAGCTGGACAGGGCTCCGGCATTCAGTACTTC. Translating gives CASSGAGQGSGIQYF.

This clonotype came up a few times. The chain has TRBV7-2 and TRBJ1-1; 9 bases are shared with TRBD1. CDR1 and CDR2 from the germline V gene are SGHTA and FQGNSA. J was trimmed by 5 bases and V by 5 bases; bases with no gene match: 12. CDR3 length: 16 amino acids. DNA of the CDR3: TGTGCCAGCAGCCCCCAACCCGGACAGGGGCGAACTGAAGCTTTCTTT. Translating it yields CASSPQPGQGRTEAFF.

The chain uses TRBV6-4 and TRBJ2-3; D could derive from TRBD1 or TRBD2 (5 bases each). The tail of the sequence fits TRBJ2-7 better, so the J call may be wrong. The germline V gene has CDR1 MRHNA and CDR2 SNTAGT. The CDR3 is 15 residues long. CDR3: CASSVGLEGYNEQYF. CDR3 in DNA: TGTGCCAGCAGTGTCGGGCTAGAGGGGTACAATGAGCAGTACTTC.

V and J are TRBV6-6 and TRBJ2-1, with 16 positions matching TRBD2. After removal of 2 bases from V and 6 bases from J, the junction contained 7 bases not matched to a gene. The CDR3 covers 18 residues. Germline CDR1 reads MNHNY; CDR2 reads SVGAGI (reference sequence). The CDR3 DNA sequence: TGTGCCAGCAGTTACGGGACTAGCGGGAGGGCCCGGGGCAATGAGCAGTTCTTC. It codes for CASSYGTSGRARGNEQFF.

The chain couples TRBV6-1 to TRBJ2-3; 7 nucleotides agree with TRBD1. This CDR3 region has 13 residues. V trimming: 6 bases; J trimming: 6 bases; junction bases outside the gene matches: 6. CDR1 is MNHNS, CDR2 SASEGT, per germline. The CDR3 is CASRRQGWDTQYF. The DNA for the CDR3 is TGTGCCAGCAGGAGACAGGGCTGGGATACGCAGTATTTT.

This clonotype ranks as large. This chain joins TRBV7-2 and TRBJ2-3, with 8 bases lining up with TRBD2. The DNA end lines up better with TRBJ2-7; the J call may be wrong. CDR3 length: 15 residues. The germline V gene encodes CDR1 SGHTA and CDR2 FQGNSA. As DNA, the CDR3 is TGTGCCAGCAGCCCCCTACGGGGGGGATCCTACGAGCAGTACTTC. Translating it yields CASSPLRGGSYEQYF.

This chain links TRBV6-6 with TRBJ1-6; D gene ambiguous. Looked up from germline, CDR1 is MNHNY and CDR2 is SVGAGI (reference sequence). Trimming pared 0 bases from V and 6 bases from J, leaving 12 bases between. The CDR3 covers 16 residues. Written as DNA, the CDR3 is TGTGCCAGCAGTTACTCTTGGCGAGGATTTAATTCACCCCTCCACTTT. Protein sequence: CASSYSWRGFNSPLHF.

This clonotype appeared a few times. The gene calls are TRBV27 and TRBJ2-6, with TRBD1 as a possible D gene (5 bases). The CDR3 runs 16 residues. Trimming stripped 7 bases from V and 0 bases from J, with 13 bases between. Germline CDR1 reads MNHEY; CDR2 reads SMNVEV (reference sequence). Here the CDR3 reads CASTRGGISGANVLTF. The CDR3 DNA follows: TGTGCCAGCACAAGGGGTGGGATCTCTGGGGCCAACGTCCTGACTTTC.

V usage is TRBV6-4 and J usage is TRBJ2-3; no clear D gene. With 0 bases removed from V and 6 bases from J, the gap between germline ends came to 10 bases. The CDR3 runs to 14 residues. Germline CDR1 MRHNA, CDR2 SNTAGT. This chain's CDR3 is CASSDSSHPDTQYF. The CDR3 bases are TGTGCCAGCAGTGACTCTTCCCACCCGGATACGCAGTATTTT.

The chain carries TRBV6-1 and TRBJ2-5, with TRBD2 as a possible D gene (6 bases). The CDR3 consists of 14 residues. Germline V CDR1 and CDR2: MNHNS, SASEGT. Deletions cut 6 bases from V and 2 bases from J, with 13 bases between. DNA for the CDR3: TGTGCCAGCAGCAGGAGGGCTGGGCAAGAGACCCAGTACTTC. It encodes CASSRRAGQETQYF.

This clonotype occurred a few times. J is TRBJ2-1 and V is TRBV7-6; 7 nucleotides line up with TRBD2. The CDR3 length is 11 residues. V was pared by 5 bases and J by 13 bases, with 5 bases of the junction left unmatched. The germline gives CDR1 SGHVS, CDR2 FNYEAQ. CDR3 coding DNA: TGTGCCAGCAGCCCGCGGGAGACCCAGTTCTTC. As protein: CASSPRETQFF.

This clonotype rates as medium-sized. This clone may be a read error of a much larger clone one base away. V and J are TRBV7-2 and TRBJ2-1, with TRBD2 matching over 9 bases. Near its end, the DNA agrees better with TRBJ2-7, so the J call may be wrong. Germline V lookup: CDR1 SGHTA, CDR2 FQGNSA. The length of the CDR3 is 15 residues. The CDR3 bases are TGTGCCAGCAGCTTAGGTAGCGGGAGAACGAATGAGCAGTACTTC. Translating it yields CASSLGSGRTNEQYF.

This clonotype has just a few counts. V is TRBV10-1 and J is TRBJ2-3, with 7 bases fitting TRBD2. CDR1 is WNHNN, CDR2 SYGVQD, per germline (reference sequence). Trimming took 3 bases from V and 0 from J; bases not matched to a gene: 3. CDR3 length: 15 residues. Here the CDR3 reads CASSDIAGSTDTQYF. Here the CDR3 DNA reads TGCGCCAGCAGTGACATAGCGGGTAGCACAGATACGCAGTATTTT.

This clonotype was observed many times. The chain links TRBV10-1 to TRBJ2-3, with a tentative D call TRBD2 (6 bases). V was shortened by 0 bases and J by 1 base, with 11 bases between the two germline ends. This CDR3 has 16 amino acids. Germline assignment: CDR1 WNHNN and CDR2 SYGVQD (reference sequence). For the CDR3, the DNA is TGCGCCAGCAGTGAGTCTACTAGCAGCCGCACAGATACGCAGTATTTT. Protein: CASSESTSSRTDTQYF.

This chain joins TRBV6-1 and TRBJ2-5, with TRBD2 as a possible D gene (7 bases). The closer fit of TRBJ2-7 to the DNA end suggests the J call may be wrong. The CDR3 has 14 residues. The germline CDR1 and CDR2 sequences are MNHNS and SASEGT. In DNA form, the CDR3 reads TGTGCCAGCAGTGAAGGCGGGGGCCCCTACGAGCAGTACTTC. Its translation: CASSEGGGPYEQYF.

In this sample, this clonotype turned up a few times. The V gene is TRBV27, the J gene TRBJ2-6; D gene ambiguous. The V gene lost 6 bases and the J gene lost 0 bases, with 12 bases spanning the gap. The CDR3 covers 16 residues. CDR1 is MNHEY and CDR2 is SMNVEV in the germline V gene (reference sequence). The CDR3 DNA follows: TGTGCCAGCAGCTCCGGACGCCTCTCTGGGGCCAACGTCCTGACTTTC. Translated: CASSSGRLSGANVLTF.

This sequence joins TRBV25-1 and TRBJ2-5, with D unclear. CDR3 size: 13 residues. CDR1 is MGHDK and CDR2 is SYGVNS in the germline V gene. The germline V and J ends were trimmed by 1 base and 4 bases, with 7 bases remaining between them. This CDR3 reads CASSESPRETQYF. CDR3 nucleotides: TGTGCCAGCAGTGAATCCCCTAGAGAGACCCAGTACTTC.

This clonotype has more than one count but fewer than ten. The chain links TRBV7-2 to TRBJ2-2; the D is unclear. This CDR3 region has 12 residues. V was cut by 5 bases and J by 6 bases, with 7 bases left in between. Germline CDR1 and CDR2: SGHTA and FQGNSA. In DNA form, the CDR3 reads TGTGCCAGCAGCCTTTGGGCCGGGGAGCTGTTTTTT. This translates into CASSLWAGELFF.

This clonotype has at least ten counts. J is TRBJ2-1 and V is TRBV7-2, with 10 bases aligning to TRBD2. The end of the DNA is better explained by TRBJ2-7, so the J call may be wrong. Germline loops: CDR1 SGHTA, CDR2 FQGNSA. This CDR3 is 16 amino acids long. The CDR3 here is CASSLKGGTSDYEQYF. The CDR3 DNA sequence: TGTGCCAGCAGCTTAAAGGGAGGGACTAGCGACTACGAGCAGTACTTC.